This T cell receptor (beta chain) came from a study of cytomegalovirus exposure and HLA in healthy donors. Study results and caveats: From TCR beta sequences, most subjects' HLA-A and HLA-B alleles were reportedly predicted accurately.

The PCR contained 60 Vbeta and 13 Jbeta primers. In the source study's methods: The authors later counted 70 million to 85 million unique TCR beta chains, some 9.9 million of them shared. The method was immunoSEQ multiplex PCR; TCRdb's version includes in-frame clones alone and lacks a portion of them. The V and J calls and clone size come from that table; D and trimming were worked out from the DNA. In the table there are 150,000 or so clones, about 80% of which are singletons. The CDR3 contains 12 residues. Germline CDR1 is LNHDA and CDR2 is SQIVND (reference sequence). Trimming pared 7 bases from V and 7 bases from J, leaving 13 bases between. About this clone: Its cognate antigen is unknown.

This chain uses TRBV19 with TRBJ1-1, with D hard to call. The receptor comes from a man between 40 and 49 years old in good health and CMV-seropositive. The specimen sequenced was PBMCs. The CDR3 sequence: CASKFEAGEAFF. Written as DNA, the CDR3 is TGTGCCAGTAAGTTCGAGGCCGGTGAAGCTTTCTTT. Using reference TRBV19 and TRBJ1-1 for the parts outside the CDR3, the full variable domain is DGGITQSPKYLFRKEGQNVTLSCEQNLNHDAMYWYRQDPGQGLRLIYYSQIVNDFQKGDIAEGYSVSREKKESFPLTVTSAQKNPTAFYLCASKFEAGEAFFGQGTRLTVV.